The source of this TCR beta chain is a study of cytomegalovirus exposure and HLA in healthy donors. This CDR3 spans 13 amino acids. V dropped 1 base and J dropped 6 bases, with 7 bases sitting between them. CDR1 is SGHRS and CDR2 is YFSETQ in the germline V gene. A note on this clone: The antigen remains unidentified.

Study-wide findings and caveats: Apparent HLA restriction characterized most CMV-associated TCR beta chains in a later analysis. Researchers counted 164 TCR beta chains as cytomegalovirus-associated.

In the PCR, 60 Vbeta and 13 Jbeta primers were used. Clones were sequenced by immunoSEQ multiplex PCR, and TCRdb holds only the in-frame ones, with some missing. This table has some 61,000 clones, roughly four fifths appearing once. The chain links TRBV5-1 to TRBJ1-4; D unresolved. What was sequenced was PBMCs. This TCR was recovered from a human donor in good health. Here the CDR3 reads CASSLPGDEKLFF. The CDR3 coding sequence is TGCGCCAGCAGCTTGCCCGGGGATGAAAAACTGTTTTTT.